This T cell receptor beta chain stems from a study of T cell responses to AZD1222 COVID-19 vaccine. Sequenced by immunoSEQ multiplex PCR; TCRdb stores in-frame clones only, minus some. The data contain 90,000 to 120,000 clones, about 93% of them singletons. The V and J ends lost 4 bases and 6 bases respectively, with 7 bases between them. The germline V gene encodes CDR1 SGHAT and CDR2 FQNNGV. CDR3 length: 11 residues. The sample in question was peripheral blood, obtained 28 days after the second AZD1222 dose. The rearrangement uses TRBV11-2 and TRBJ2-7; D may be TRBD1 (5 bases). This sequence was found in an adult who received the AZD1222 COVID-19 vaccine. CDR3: CASSSGSEQYF. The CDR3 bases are TGTGCCAGCAGCTCAGGGTCCGAGCAGTACTTC. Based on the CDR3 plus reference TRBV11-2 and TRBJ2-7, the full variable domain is EAGVAQSPRYKIIEKRQSVAFWCNPISGHATLYWYQQILGQGPKLLIQFQNNGVVDDSQLPKDRFSAERLKGVDSTLKIQPAKLEDSAVYLCASSSGSEQYFGPGTRLTVT.